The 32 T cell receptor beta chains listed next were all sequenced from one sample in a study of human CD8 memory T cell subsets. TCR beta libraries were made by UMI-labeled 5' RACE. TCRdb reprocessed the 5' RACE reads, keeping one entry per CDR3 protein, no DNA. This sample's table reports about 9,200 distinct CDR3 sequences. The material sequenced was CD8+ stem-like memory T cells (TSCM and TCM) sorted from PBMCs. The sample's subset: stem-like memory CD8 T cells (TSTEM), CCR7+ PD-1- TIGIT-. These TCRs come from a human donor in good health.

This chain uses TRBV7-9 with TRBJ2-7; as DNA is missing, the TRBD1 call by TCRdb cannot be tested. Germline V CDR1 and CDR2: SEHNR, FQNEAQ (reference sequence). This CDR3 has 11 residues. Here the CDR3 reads CASSPGYEQYF.

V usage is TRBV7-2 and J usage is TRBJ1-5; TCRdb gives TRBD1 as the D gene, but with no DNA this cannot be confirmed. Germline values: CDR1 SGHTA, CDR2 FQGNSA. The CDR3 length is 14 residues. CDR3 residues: CASSLLSGDQPQHF.

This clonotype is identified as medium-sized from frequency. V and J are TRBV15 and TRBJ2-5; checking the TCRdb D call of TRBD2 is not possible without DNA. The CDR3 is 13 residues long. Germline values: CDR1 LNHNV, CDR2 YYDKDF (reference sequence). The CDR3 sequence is CATTGGTQETQYF.

The CDR3 region is CASSLGGPNYGYTF. The rearrangement links TRBV27 to TRBJ1-2; TCRdb designates TRBD1, a call that cannot be tested without DNA. This CDR3 spans 14 amino acids. Germline lookup yields CDR1 MNHEY and CDR2 SMNVEV (reference sequence).

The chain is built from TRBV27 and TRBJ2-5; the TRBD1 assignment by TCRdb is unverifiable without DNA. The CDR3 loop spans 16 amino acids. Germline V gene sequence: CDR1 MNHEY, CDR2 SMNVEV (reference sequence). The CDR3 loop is CASSFGGVAIQETQYF.

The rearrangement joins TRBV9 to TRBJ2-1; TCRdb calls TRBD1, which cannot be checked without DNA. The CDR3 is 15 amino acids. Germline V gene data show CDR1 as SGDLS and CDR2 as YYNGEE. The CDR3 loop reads CAPRRMGVGHNEQFF.

CDR3: CSVSGGLDTQYF. This rearrangement joins TRBV29-1 to TRBJ2-3; the D call of TRBD1 rests on TCRdb alone, since no DNA is present to check it. This CDR3 is 12 amino acids long. The germline V gene encodes CDR1 SQVTM and CDR2 ANQGSEA.

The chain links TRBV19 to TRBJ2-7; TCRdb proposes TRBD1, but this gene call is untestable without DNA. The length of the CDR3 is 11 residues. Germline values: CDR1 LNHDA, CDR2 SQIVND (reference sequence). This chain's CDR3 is CASSISGEQYF.

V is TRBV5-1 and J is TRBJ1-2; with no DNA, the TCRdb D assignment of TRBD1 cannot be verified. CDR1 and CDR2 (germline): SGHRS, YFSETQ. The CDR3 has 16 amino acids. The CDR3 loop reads CASSRGQGATNYGYTF.

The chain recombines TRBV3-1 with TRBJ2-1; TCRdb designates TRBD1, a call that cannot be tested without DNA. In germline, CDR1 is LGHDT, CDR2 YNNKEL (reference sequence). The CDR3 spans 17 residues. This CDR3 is CASSPTEGGFGRNEQFF.

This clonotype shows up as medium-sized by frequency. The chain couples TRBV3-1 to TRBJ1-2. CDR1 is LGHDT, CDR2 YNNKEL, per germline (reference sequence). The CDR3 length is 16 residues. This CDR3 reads CALPILRQASSYGYTF.

The CDR3 sequence: CASSQEGTGLHF. The chain couples TRBV4-1 to TRBJ1-6; no DNA is available, so the TRBD1 call from TCRdb remains unchecked. There are 12 residues in the CDR3. Germline V gene sequence: CDR1 MGHRA, CDR2 YSYEKL.

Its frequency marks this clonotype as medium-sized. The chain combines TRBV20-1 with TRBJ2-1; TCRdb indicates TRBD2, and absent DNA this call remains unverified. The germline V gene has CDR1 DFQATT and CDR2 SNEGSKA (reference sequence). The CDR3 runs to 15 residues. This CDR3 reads CSATGEVAGANEQFF.

CDR3 in amino acids: CASSQYGGQGSSYEQYF. The gene calls are TRBV14 and TRBJ2-7; TCRdb selects TRBD1, and the lack of DNA leaves this call unchecked. Germline CDR1 SGHDN, CDR2 FVKESK. The CDR3 runs 17 residues.

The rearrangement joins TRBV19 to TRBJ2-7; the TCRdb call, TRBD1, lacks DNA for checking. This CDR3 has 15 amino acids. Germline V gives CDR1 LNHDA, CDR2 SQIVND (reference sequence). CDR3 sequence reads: CASSPWGEGSYEQYF.

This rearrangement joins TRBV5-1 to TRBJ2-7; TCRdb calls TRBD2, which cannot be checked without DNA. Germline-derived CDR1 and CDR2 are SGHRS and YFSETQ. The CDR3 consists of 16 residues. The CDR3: CASSLWVAGSAYEQYF.

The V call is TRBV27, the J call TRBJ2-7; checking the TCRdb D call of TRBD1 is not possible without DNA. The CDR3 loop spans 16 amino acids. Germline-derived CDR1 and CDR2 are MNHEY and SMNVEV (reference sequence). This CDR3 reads CASSLSPGAGVYEQYF.

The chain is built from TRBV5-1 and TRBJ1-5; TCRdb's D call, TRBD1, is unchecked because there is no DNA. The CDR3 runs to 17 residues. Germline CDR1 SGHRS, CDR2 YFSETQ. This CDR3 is CASSSGTGSGAHQPQHF.

The CDR3 sequence is CASSPAGTYQETQYF. The V call is TRBV7-2, the J call TRBJ2-5; with no DNA, the TCRdb D assignment of TRBD1 cannot be verified. Looked up from germline, CDR1 is SGHTA and CDR2 is FQGNSA. The CDR3 is 15 amino acids.

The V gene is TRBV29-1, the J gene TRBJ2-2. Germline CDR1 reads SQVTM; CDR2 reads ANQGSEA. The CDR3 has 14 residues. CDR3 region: CSVWATENTGELFF.

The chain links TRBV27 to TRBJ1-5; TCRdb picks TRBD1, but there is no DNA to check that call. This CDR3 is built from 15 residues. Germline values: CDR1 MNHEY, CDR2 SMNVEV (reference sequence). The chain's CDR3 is CASSLVQDSNQPQHF.

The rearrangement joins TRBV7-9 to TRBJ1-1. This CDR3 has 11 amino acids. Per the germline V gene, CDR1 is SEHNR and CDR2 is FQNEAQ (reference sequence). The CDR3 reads CASSLGKEAFF. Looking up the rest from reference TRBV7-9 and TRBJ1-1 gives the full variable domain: DTGVSQNPRHKITKRGQNVTFRCDPISEHNRLYWYRQTLGQGPEFLTYFQNEAQLEKSRLLSDRFSAERPKGSFSTLEIQRTEQGDSAMYLCASSLGKEAFFGQGTRLTVV.

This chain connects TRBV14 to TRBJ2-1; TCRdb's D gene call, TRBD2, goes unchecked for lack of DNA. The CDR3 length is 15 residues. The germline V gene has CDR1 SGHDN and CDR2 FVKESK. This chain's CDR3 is CASSRGTSGSNEQFF.

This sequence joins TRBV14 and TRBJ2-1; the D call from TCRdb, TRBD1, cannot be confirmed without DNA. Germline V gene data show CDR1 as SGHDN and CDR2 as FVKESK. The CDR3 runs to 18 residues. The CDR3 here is CASSLPPWTGSSYNEQFF. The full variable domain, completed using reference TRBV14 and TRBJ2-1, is EAGVTQFPSHSVIEKGQTVTLRCDPISGHDNLYWYRRVMGKEIKFLLHFVKESKQDESGMPNNRFLAERTGGTYSTLKVQPAELEDSGVYFCASSLPPWTGSSYNEQFFGPGTRLTVL.

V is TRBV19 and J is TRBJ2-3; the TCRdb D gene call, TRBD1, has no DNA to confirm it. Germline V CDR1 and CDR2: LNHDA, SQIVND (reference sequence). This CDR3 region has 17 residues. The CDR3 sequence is CASSIPLSVGSTDTQYF.

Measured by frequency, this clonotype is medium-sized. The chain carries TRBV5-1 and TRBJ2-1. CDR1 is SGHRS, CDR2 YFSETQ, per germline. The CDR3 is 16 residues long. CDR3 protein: CASSSFPSSSYNEQFF.

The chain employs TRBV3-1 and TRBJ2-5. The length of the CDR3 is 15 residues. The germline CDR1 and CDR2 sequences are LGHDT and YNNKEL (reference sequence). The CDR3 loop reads CASSQHGVIEETQYF.

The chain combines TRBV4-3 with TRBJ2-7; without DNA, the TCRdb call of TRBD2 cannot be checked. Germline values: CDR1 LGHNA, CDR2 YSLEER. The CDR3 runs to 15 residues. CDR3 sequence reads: CASSQGLPLANEQYF.

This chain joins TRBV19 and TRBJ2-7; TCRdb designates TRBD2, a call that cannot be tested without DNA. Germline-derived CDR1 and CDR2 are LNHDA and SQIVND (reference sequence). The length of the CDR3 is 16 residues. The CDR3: CASSIALAGGFYEQYF.

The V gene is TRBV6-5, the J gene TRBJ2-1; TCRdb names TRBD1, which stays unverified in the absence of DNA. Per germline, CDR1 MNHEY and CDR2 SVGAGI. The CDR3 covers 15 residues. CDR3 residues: CASSPSGASYNEQFF.

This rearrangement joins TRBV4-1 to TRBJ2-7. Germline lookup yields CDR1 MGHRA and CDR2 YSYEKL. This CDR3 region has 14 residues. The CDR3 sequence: CASSQGEASYEQYF.

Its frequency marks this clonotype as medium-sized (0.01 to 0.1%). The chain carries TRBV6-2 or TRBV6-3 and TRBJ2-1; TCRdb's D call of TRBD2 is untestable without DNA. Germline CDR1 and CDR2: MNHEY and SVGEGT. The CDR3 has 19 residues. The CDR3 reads CASSYSERREETSYNEQFF.